This T cell receptor (beta chain) is drawn from a study of T cell responses to AZD1222 COVID-19 vaccine. As for this clone: Its antigen is not known.

Profiled with immunoSEQ multiplex PCR; TCRdb holds only in-frame clones, not every one. This table has about 140,000 clones, 80% to 90% appearing once. Notes on the study in general: At 160-218 and 743-854, vaccine-associated CD4 TCRs were dominant, and they spanned spike. In a largely white British group with more females than males, clonal diversity was possibly underestimated.

The source was peripheral blood, collected on day 0 of AZD1222 vaccination. The receptor was isolated from an adult in good health.

The CDR3 nucleotides are TGTGCCAGCAGCCAGCGGGGGGGTAATACTGAAGCTTTCTTT. Translation gives CASSQRGGNTEAFF. The chain combines TRBV7-9 with TRBJ1-1; a weak D match, TRBD1 (5 bases). The CDR3 extends over 14 amino acids. Trimming cost V 5 bases and J 5 bases, with 15 bases left between them. The germline V gene has CDR1 SEHNR and CDR2 FQNEAQ (reference sequence). Filled out from reference TRBV7-9 and TRBJ1-1, the complete variable domain reads DTGVSQNPRHKITKRGQNVTFRCDPISEHNRLYWYRQTLGQGPEFLTYFQNEAQLEKSRLLSDRFSAERPKGSFSTLEIQRTEQGDSAMYLCASSQRGGNTEAFFGQGTRLTVV.